This record looks at one T cell receptor beta chain sequence and its context. The data belong to a study of T cell changes during pregnancy in multiple sclerosis. The V gene end was trimmed by 4 bases and the J gene end by 3 bases; junction bases not matched to a gene: 9. The germline V gene has CDR1 SGHNT and CDR2 YYREEE (reference sequence). The CDR3 covers 15 residues. TCRdb's copy holds only in-frame clones and misses some; the assay was immunoSEQ multiplex PCR. Of tens of thousands of clones in the sample, approximately 94% were seen once. The receptor was derived from a female donor with multiple sclerosis, enrolled in a pregnancy study. The sequences come from CD8+ T cells from peripheral blood mononuclear cells, collected in the third trimester of pregnancy. V is TRBV5-4 and J is TRBJ2-7, with 8 bases lining up with TRBD1. The CDR3 is CASSPRTGKGYEQYF. The CDR3 nucleotides are TGTGCCAGCAGCCCCCGGACAGGGAAAGGCTACGAGCAGTACTTC.